This TCR beta chain was identified in a study of response to subunit inactivated influenza vaccine. With 3 bases removed from V and 1 base from J, the gap between germline ends came to 11 bases. This CDR3 has 15 amino acids. Overall study findings and caveats: T cells newly recruited by each seasonal influenza vaccination are few, the authors suggested.

About this clonotype itself: Its antigen is not known.

Using its own MiXCR run on the RT-PCR reads, TCRdb lists one record per CDR3 protein. The sample records about 650,000 distinct CDR3 sequences, about 14% being singletons. The clonotype was recovered from a man aged 45-65 years who received an inactivated influenza vaccine. The sample in question was PBMCs from blood, obtained less than 15 days before vaccination. J is TRBJ2-3 and V is TRBV12-3 or TRBV12-4; tentative D call: TRBD2 (5 bases). The CDR3 DNA sequence: TGTGCCAGCAGTTTTCGGGGAGTCCGCACAGATACGCAGTATTTT. The encoded protein is CASSFRGVRTDTQYF.